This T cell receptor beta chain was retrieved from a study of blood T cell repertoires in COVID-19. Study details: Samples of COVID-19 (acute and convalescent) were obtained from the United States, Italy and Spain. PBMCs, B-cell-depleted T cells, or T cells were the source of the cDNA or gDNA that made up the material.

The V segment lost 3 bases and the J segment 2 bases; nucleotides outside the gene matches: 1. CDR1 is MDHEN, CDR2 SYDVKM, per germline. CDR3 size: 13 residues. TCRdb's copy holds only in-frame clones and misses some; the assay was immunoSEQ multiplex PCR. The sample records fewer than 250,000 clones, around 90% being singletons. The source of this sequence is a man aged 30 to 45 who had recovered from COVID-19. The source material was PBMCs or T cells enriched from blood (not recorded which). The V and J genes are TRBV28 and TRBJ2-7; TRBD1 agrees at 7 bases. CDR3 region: CASSLDRPYEQYF. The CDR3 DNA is TGTGCCAGCAGTTTGGACAGGCCCTACGAGCAGTACTTC.